The rows below give T cell receptor beta chains drawn from one sample of a study of control samples from healthy donors and cancer patients. Clones were sequenced by immunoSEQ multiplex PCR, and TCRdb holds only the in-frame ones, with some missing. The sample lists around 100,000 clones, 80% to 95% occurring once. Sequencing was performed on blood. All receptors come from a human donor in good health. The donor label of this sample is uncertain. The CDR3 runs from the conserved cysteine through the conserved F or W. The D gene is left open where the match is weak.

d_call j_call v_call cdr3_aa cdr3_nt
TRBD2 TRBJ2-3 TRBV11-2 CASSLGTSGGTDTQYF TGTGCCAGCAGCCTTGGGACTAGCGGGGGTACAGATACGCAGTATTTT
NA TRBJ1-2 TRBV6-2/TRBV6-3 CASSRQASNYGYTF TGTGCCAGCAGTCGGCAGGCCTCTAACTATGGCTACACCTTC
NA TRBJ2-5 TRBV4-2 CASSPGSEETQETQYF TGTGCCAGCAGCCCTGGTAGCGAGGAGACGCAAGAGACCCAGTACTTC
TRBD1 TRBJ2-3 TRBV4-2 CASSQDVSGGSTDTQYF TGTGCCAGCAGCCAAGATGTCTCAGGGGGCAGCACAGATACGCAGTATTTT
NA TRBJ2-3 TRBV5-1 CASTQTDTQYF TGCGCCAGCACCCAAACAGATACGCAGTATTTT
TRBD1 TRBJ1-2 TRBV28 CASSPQGGNYGYTF TGTGCCAGCAGTCCCCAAGGGGGCAACTATGGCTACACCTTC
NA TRBJ1-2 TRBV14 CASSQGQGLYGYTF TGTGCCAGCAGCCAGGGGCAGGGCCTGTATGGCTACACCTTC
TRBD2 TRBJ2-1 TRBV4-3 CASSQESTGLAIHEQFF TGCGCCAGCAGCCAAGAATCCACCGGACTAGCGATTCATGAGCAGTTCTTC
NA TRBJ2-3 TRBV10-3 CAISAQEGQGTDTQYF TGTGCCATCAGTGCCCAGGAGGGACAAGGGACAGATACGCAGTATTTT
TRBD1 TRBJ2-3 TRBV30 CAWSVLDRGRDTQYF TGTGCCTGGAGTGTACTGGACAGGGGGCGAGATACGCAGTATTTT
TRBD2 TRBJ2-5 TRBV2 CASSEWGLAGGQETQYF TGTGCCAGCAGTGAATGGGGACTAGCGGGAGGACAAGAGACCCAGTACTTC